This T cell receptor (beta chain) appears in the sequencing data of a study of blood T cell repertoires in COVID-19. In the study overall: Donors in the United States, Italy and Spain gave samples during acute or convalescent COVID-19. T cells, B-cell-depleted T cells, or PBMCs supplied cDNA or gDNA.

Original processing methods: By means of reference gene primer amplification, nucleated cell counts were estimated. Some clones are missing from TCRdb's copy, which holds only in-frame ones; the method was immunoSEQ multiplex PCR. That table gives V, J and clone size, and the DNA gave D and trimming. The data hold a few hundred thousand clones, with 86% observed a single time. CDR3 length: 11 residues. With 10 bases removed from V and 5 bases from J, the gap between germline ends came to 11 bases. CDR1 MNHEY and CDR2 SMNVEV come from the germline V gene (reference sequence). The rearrangement uses TRBV27 and TRBJ1-2; D call uncertain. The specimen was peripheral blood. The sequence was obtained from a woman aged 25-40 years with active or convalescent COVID-19. The CDR3 DNA sequence: TGTGCCACCGGTACCCCGTATGGCTACACCTTC. Translating gives CATGTPYGYTF.